This T cell receptor (beta chain) was sequenced during a study of breast tumors, draining lymph nodes, adjacent tissues. Using its own MiXCR run on the multiplex PCR reads, TCRdb lists one record per CDR3 protein. This sample has about 220,000 distinct CDR3 sequences, with less than 35% found just once. This clonotype was found a few times. Samples came from axillary lymph nodes draining the breast cancer. J lost 4 bases, V lost 3 bases, and 6 bases had no gene match. Germline V gene data show CDR1 as SGHTS and CDR2 as YDEGEE. The CDR3 is 15 amino acids. The source material was axillary lymph node tissue. The V and J genes are TRBV5-8 and TRBJ2-3; TRBD2 matches 9 bases. This TCR was sampled from a female donor with breast cancer. Some clones in this sample may be carry-over from other donors' samples. For the CDR3, the DNA is TGTGCCAGCAGCTGGACTAGCGCGGGGGCAGATACGCAGTATTTT. This gives the protein CASSWTSAGADTQYF.